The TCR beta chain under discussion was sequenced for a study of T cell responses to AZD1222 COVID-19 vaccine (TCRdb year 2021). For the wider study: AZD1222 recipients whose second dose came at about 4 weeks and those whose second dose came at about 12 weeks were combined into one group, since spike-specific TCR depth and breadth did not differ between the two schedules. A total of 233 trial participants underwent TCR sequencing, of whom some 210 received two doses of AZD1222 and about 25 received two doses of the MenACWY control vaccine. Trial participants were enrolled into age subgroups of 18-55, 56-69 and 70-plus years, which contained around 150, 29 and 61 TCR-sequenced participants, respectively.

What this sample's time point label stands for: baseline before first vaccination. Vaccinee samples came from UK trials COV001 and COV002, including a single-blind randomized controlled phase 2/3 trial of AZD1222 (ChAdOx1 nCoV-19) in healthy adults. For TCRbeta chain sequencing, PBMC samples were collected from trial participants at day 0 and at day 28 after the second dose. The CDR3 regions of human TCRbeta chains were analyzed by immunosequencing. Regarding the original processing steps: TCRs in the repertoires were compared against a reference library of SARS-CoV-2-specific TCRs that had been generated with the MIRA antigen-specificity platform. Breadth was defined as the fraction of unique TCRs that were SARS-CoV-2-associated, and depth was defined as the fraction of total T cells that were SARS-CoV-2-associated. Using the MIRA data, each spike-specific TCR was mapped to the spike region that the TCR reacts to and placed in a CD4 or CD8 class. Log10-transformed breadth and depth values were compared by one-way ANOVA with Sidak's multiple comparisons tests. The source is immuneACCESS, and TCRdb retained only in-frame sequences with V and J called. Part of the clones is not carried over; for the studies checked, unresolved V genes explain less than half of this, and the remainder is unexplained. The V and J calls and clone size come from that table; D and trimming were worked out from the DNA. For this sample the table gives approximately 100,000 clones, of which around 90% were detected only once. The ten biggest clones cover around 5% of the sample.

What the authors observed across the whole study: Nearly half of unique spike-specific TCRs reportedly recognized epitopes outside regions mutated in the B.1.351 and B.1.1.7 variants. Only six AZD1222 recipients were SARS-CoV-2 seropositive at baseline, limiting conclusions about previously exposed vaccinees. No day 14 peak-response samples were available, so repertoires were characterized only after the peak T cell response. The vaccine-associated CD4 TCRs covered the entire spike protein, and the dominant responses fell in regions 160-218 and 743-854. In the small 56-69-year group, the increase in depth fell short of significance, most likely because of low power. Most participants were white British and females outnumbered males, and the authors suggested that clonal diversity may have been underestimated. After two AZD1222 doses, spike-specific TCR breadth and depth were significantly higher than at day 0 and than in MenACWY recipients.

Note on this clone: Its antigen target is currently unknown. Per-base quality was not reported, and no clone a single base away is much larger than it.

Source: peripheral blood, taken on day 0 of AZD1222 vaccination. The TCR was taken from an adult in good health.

At the DNA level, the sequence is TGTGCCAGCAGCCTACCGGTCGTGGGCTCCTATAATTCACCCCTCCACTTT. This codes for CASSLPVVGSYNSPLHF. This chain joins TRBV4-2 to TRBJ1-6; the D gene identity is not certain. The V and J ends are trimmed by 4 bases and 0 bases, leaving 13 bases between them. The CDR3 starts with the cysteine, ends with the phenylalanine, and has 17 residues. Left in the record is the CDR3 DNA by itself, 51 bases read in frame from the first base. CDR1 is given as LGHNA and CDR2 as YNFKEQ, both from the germline V gene.